Sequencing of this TCR beta chain was carried out in a study of cytomegalovirus exposure and HLA in healthy donors (TCRdb year 2017). Study-wide context: In an earlier analysis of 587 of the donors, 276 Gb of sequence data and 120 million or so unique TCR beta sequences from approximately 180 million T cells were reported. Along with the approximately 700-subject first cohort, a separate validation cohort of approximately 110 different subjects was used. HLA typing covered class I and class II loci at four-digit resolution. The number of typed donors differed by locus: about 629-630 for A, B, C, DRB1 and DQB1; some 540 for DQA1; approximately 600 for DPA1; and 450 to 480 for DPB1. To decide whether each TCR beta V gene segment behaved as functional or pseudogenic, an earlier analysis of some 600 of the donors relied on high-throughput TCR beta sequencing. High-throughput TCR immunosequencing, statistical association of individual TCRs with disease status, and machine learning were combined to predict cytomegalovirus infection status. Genome-wide SNP genotypes for about 60% of the 666 donors were used in a later genetic analysis, which treated that subset as a discovery cohort. Using immunosequencing, the study profiled T cell repertoires from 550 to 750 subjects and related those repertoires to cytomegalovirus serostatus. Among 350 to 400 genotyped donors of the cohort, an average of 235,054 unique TCR beta nucleotide sequences were sequenced per donor, 15% to 20% of them non-productive. An early release that covered fewer than 750 HLA-typed donors contained 250 to 350 gigabases of sequencing data and about 84 million unique TCR sequences. To study patterns of TCR occurrence, a later analysis re-analyzed previously published TCR beta repertoires from hundreds of donors and added high-resolution HLA genotyping. The aim of the study was to test whether cataloging public T cell receptors could identify signatures of past pathogen exposure. Rather than drawing on any new phenotypic data, the later analysis identified candidate immune exposures from TCR beta sequences and the way those sequences occurred across donors. Four to six DR-DQ haplotypes were handled as single units for association and clustering, since linkage in the cohort was strong. Of the 300 to 500 genotyped donors, less than 85% were placed in the genetic ancestry cluster associated with self-reported Caucasian donors. All discovery cohort repertoires had been generated using a single sequencing platform. Donor age, sex, ethnicity and CMV serostatus were collected together with the repertoire data.

A distance of 13 bases separates the germline ends of V and J, which lose 0 bases and 5 bases respectively. Taken from cysteine to phenylalanine, the CDR3 has 15 residues. The kept DNA is CDR3 alone, 45 bases in frame from the first base. The germline V gene yields MNHEY for CDR1 and SVGAGI for CDR2. The cohort comprised some 680 healthy bone marrow donors. Cohort members were all nominally healthy when sampled, although unrecorded immune exposures were likely present. The donor tested CMV seronegative, placing the donor among the roughly 350 seronegative members of the cohort. A peripheral blood sample was collected from each donor, and TCR beta sequencing was performed on peripheral blood mononuclear cells. Genomic DNA was extracted from the blood cell samples with the Qiagen DNeasy Blood Extraction Kit. To note about this clone: Which antigen it targets is not known. Nothing much larger sits one base from this clone, and base qualities are not available.

The method behind the library was the immunoSEQ multiplex PCR assay. The multiplex PCR relied on a mix of 60 forward primers for TCR Vbeta segments and 13 reverse primers for TCR Jbeta segments. Amplification of the CDR3 region of rearranged TCR beta genes was performed with a multiplex PCR assay on genomic DNA. The Illumina HiSeq System was used to sequence the amplified TCR beta libraries as 87-base-pair reads. Under the source paper's analysis protocol: A later analysis tallied roughly 76 million unique TCR beta chains across the approximately 670 repertoires, and approximately 12 million of those chains were shared by two or more donors. Raw reads were error-corrected and collapsed into unique sequences with a nearest-neighbor algorithm that merged closely related sequences to remove PCR and sequencing errors. V, D and J gene segments were assigned by aligning CDR3 sequences to IMGT reference sequences. For a sequence to be retained, a match of at least six nucleotides to both a V gene segment and a J gene segment was required. A rearrangement was called productive if the CDR3 had no stop codons and remained in frame with V and J, and every other rearrangement was called non-productive. Following IMGT convention, CDR3 was defined as the stretch from the second conserved V-encoded cysteine to the conserved J-encoded phenylalanine. In an earlier analysis of approximately 590 of the donors, sequences lacking an unambiguous match to a single V gene segment were excluded. An earlier analysis of a few hundred of the donors called V segments functional above 56.7% productive rearrangements and segregating when the between-donor standard deviation exceeded 5%. A statistical classification framework was developed to diagnose cytomegalovirus status using the catalog of TCR beta chain sequences. A later analysis assigned V and J genes by comparing TCR nucleotide sequences with IMGT/GENE-DB human TR gene sequences. Using the TCRdist pipeline, a later analysis assigned CDR3 sequences along with most-parsimonious VDJ recombination scenarios. A later analysis defined each TCR beta chain by its CDR3 amino acid sequence plus V-gene family, and excluded reads lacking a unique V-gene family. As a way to deal with suspected cross-contamination and a sequencing artifact, a later analysis dropped 640 or so nucleotide sequences that were highly shared and had low generation probability. In a later analysis, a clonal expansion index for each public chain was calculated from normalized within-repertoire ranks of inferred template counts. A later analysis computed generation probabilities with a VDJ recombination model fitted to out-of-frame rearrangements, and checked the results against IGoR. Hypergeometric tests were used in a later analysis to score TCR-TCR, TCR-HLA and TCR-CMV co-occurrence, with a repertoire-size bias correction applied to the TCR pairs. In a later analysis, false discovery rates were estimated by permuting HLA or CMV assignments 20 times. In a later analysis, co-occurring TCRs were grouped with DBSCAN, and TCRdist sequence similarity was added when clustering was performed within HLA-allele-positive subsets. Repertoires with fewer than 30,000 or more than 120,000 public chains, plus five repertoires with anomalous nucleotide sharing, were excluded from co-occurrence clustering. This immuneACCESS table, as held by TCRdb, lists in-frame sequences with V and J called but not all clones. Of the missing ones, under half trace to an unresolved V gene in checked studies; the others have no known cause. V, J and clone size are taken as reported in that table, and D and trimming were inferred from the DNA itself. This sample has 200,000 to 250,000 clones in its table, and 82% of those were observed once. Together, the top ten hold less than 3% of the sample.

On the study overall, not on this receptor specifically: Because counts were too low, around 17 rarely observed V segments, including chromosome 9 orphons, were left out of the earlier analysis of some 600 of the donors. HLA typing was unavailable for some donors at each locus, so association tests used only the typed subset. The authors suggested that the approach could potentially be extended to other disease states and immunological phenotypes. In a later analysis, HLA-associated TCR beta chains were found to be more clonally expanded and to have lower generation probabilities than equally common non-associated chains. Three of the identified cytomegalovirus-associated TCR beta chains were confirmed in vitro to be specific for cytomegalovirus antigens. The study listed 150 to 200 TCR beta chains as associated with cytomegalovirus. At a false discovery rate of 0.05, a later analysis linked under 20,000 TCR beta sequences to specific HLA alleles. In a later genetic analysis, fewer N-insertions in productive TCRs were reported among donors in an Asian-associated ancestry cluster than the approximately 630-donor mean. A later genetic analysis associated a missense DCLRE1C variant with V-gene and J-gene trimming of TCR beta chains, and an independent cohort replicated the association. This cohort had only TCR beta chains sequenced, and the lack of alpha or paired-chain data limited which features could be detected. Roughly uniform sequencing depth across donors was assumed in presence/absence analyses, although this assumption may not hold. When HLA alleles, especially DR and DQ, strongly co-occurred, attributing TCR associations to individual alleles was difficult. Linkage disequilibrium might explain the correlated functional status among segregating V segments, but an unknown experimental factor could not be ruled out. A cluster of highly shared sequence variants was judged likely to represent a technical artifact of the sequencing pipeline. Most TCR sequences were seen in very few donors, while some public TCRs were found in many individuals. A later analysis found that TCR association rates varied across HLA loci, with DRB1 alleles showing the most associated TCRs and HLA-C alleles the fewest. An earlier analysis of roughly 570 of the donors showed that most TCR beta V segments appeared in productive rearrangements either about 90% or about 30% of the time, which broadly matched IMGT annotations. Some IMGT-functional V segments, including TRBV6-2 and TRBV6-3, could not be distinguished by the 87-base-pair reads and were therefore excluded. A further reported finding was that TCR beta sequences accurately predicted the HLA-A and HLA-B alleles for most subjects in the first cohort. According to a later analysis, parvovirus B19, influenza, CMV and Epstein-Barr virus appeared linked to several top co-occurrence clusters. According to a later analysis, most CMV-associated TCR beta chains appeared to be HLA-restricted, and the HLA associations seemed to be driven largely by CMV exposure. For the cohort, immune exposure information was limited to CMV serostatus. In both the original and validation cohorts, the classifier was reported to diagnose cytomegalovirus status with high specificity and sensitivity.

The sequence links TRBV6-5 to TRBJ1-1; tentative D gene TRBD1, with 6 bases matching. The origin of this receptor is a woman aged 40 to 50 in good health and CMV-seronegative. Sequencing was carried out using PBMCs. The CDR3 sequence is CASSYSFGGHTEAFF. The nucleotide sequence reads TGTGCCAGCAGTTACTCGTTCGGGGGGCATACTGAAGCTTTCTTT.